This TCR beta chain was observed in a study of blood T cell repertoires in COVID-19. Looked up from germline, CDR1 is KGHSH and CDR2 is LQKENI. This CDR3 region has 15 residues. V gave up 2 bases and J gave up 6 bases, with 15 bases separating them. Measured with immunoSEQ multiplex PCR; TCRdb has only the in-frame clones, and not every one. The table lists roughly 230,000 clones, around 84% of them singletons. This clonotype was obtained from a woman older than 75 with COVID-19, enrolled during active disease. The chain couples TRBV18 to TRBJ2-3, with a tentative D call TRBD2 (5 bases). Sample: peripheral blood. This chain's CDR3 is CASSPEGTRSDTQYF. CDR3 DNA: TGTGCCAGCTCACCAGAGGGCACACGCAGCGATACGCAGTATTTT.